The 25 T cell receptor beta chains below come from one sample, sequenced in a study of T-cell reconstitution after alpha-beta-depleted transplantation in children. Unique molecular identifiers were used to barcode this TCRbeta library. From the PCR reads, TCRdb called clonotypes with MiXCR, one entry per CDR3 protein. The sample records roughly 100,000 distinct CDR3 sequences, roughly 8.3% being singletons. The sample here was PBMCs from the stem cell graft donor, taken from the stem cell graft. Receptor source: a human donor who donated a stem cell graft to a child with congenital amegakaryocytic thrombocytopenia.

Concerning this clonotype itself: A much larger clone lies a single base off, so this may be a read error. The chain links TRBV29-1 to TRBJ1-2, with D uncertain. Trimming took 4 bases from V and 9 from J, leaving 12 bases between them. There are 11 residues in the CDR3. Germline-derived CDR1 and CDR2 are SQVTM and ANQGSEA. CDR3 coding DNA: TGCAGCGTTGTAAGGGCGGATCGCTACACCTTC. Translation gives CSVVRADRYTF. Full variable domain (remainder filled in from reference TRBV29-1 and TRBJ1-2): SAVISQKPSRDICQRGTSLTIQCQVDSQVTMMFWYRQQPGQSLTLIATANQGSEATYESGFVIDKFPISRPNLTFSTLTVSNMSPEDSSIYLCSVVRADRYTFGSGTRLTVV.

V gene TRBV4-3 combines with J gene TRBJ2-3; 14 bases are shared with TRBD2. There are 14 residues in the CDR3. CDR1 and CDR2 from the germline V gene are LGHNA and YSLEER. V lost 2 bases to trimming and J lost 13 bases; unmatched junction nucleotides: 5. The CDR3 DNA sequence: TGCGCCAGCAGCCAACGACTAGCGGGAGGGCCGAAGTATTTT. It encodes CASSQRLAGGPKYF.

This clonotype appeared once. The rearrangement joins TRBV4-2 to TRBJ1-3; no firm D call. The CDR3 consists of 13 residues. V was trimmed by 3 bases and J by 2 bases, leaving 5 bases between them. Germline V gene sequence: CDR1 LGHNA, CDR2 YNFKEQ. The CDR3: CASSQTTGNTIYF. The CDR3 DNA sequence: TGTGCCAGCAGCCAGACGACTGGAAACACCATATATTTT.

The gene calls are TRBV10-2 and TRBJ1-2; D is perhaps TRBD1 (5 bases). Germline assignment: CDR1 WSHSY and CDR2 SAAADI. CDR3 length: 13 amino acids. Trimming took off 4 bases at V and 7 bases at J, with 13 bases between the two ends. CDR3 residues: CASSGGGERGYTF. The CDR3 DNA follows: TGCGCCAGCAGTGGGGGGGGAGAACGTGGCTACACCTTC.

This clonotype was seen ten or more times. The chain links TRBV20-1 to TRBJ2-5; 10 positions agree with TRBD2. Trimming removed 3 bases from V and 4 bases from J; junction bases left unmatched: 11. The germline V gene has CDR1 DFQATT and CDR2 SNEGSKA (reference sequence). CDR3 length equals 16 residues. CDR3: CSARAPTSGVLETQYF. In nucleotides, the CDR3 is TGCAGTGCTAGGGCCCCAACTAGCGGGGTATTAGAGACCCAGTACTTC.

This clonotype was observed at least ten times. The CDR3 region is CASSLRETGELFF. The CDR3 bases are TGTGCCAGCAGCTTACGGGAAACCGGGGAGCTGTTTTTT. The rearrangement uses TRBV7-6 and TRBJ2-2; possibly TRBD2 for D (5 bases). Germline assignment: CDR1 SGHVS and CDR2 FNYEAQ. CDR3 length equals 13 residues. The germline V and J ends were trimmed by 2 bases and 5 bases, with 6 bases remaining between them. The variable domain in full, with the rest retrieved from reference TRBV7-6 and TRBJ2-2, is GAGVSQSPRYKVTKRGQDVALRCDPISGHVSLYWYRQALGQGPEFLTYFNYEAQQDKSGLPNDRFSAERPEGSISTLTIQRTEQRDSAMYRCASSLRETGELFFGEGSRLTVL.

The table lists this clonotype with many counts. The J gene is TRBJ1-2, the V gene TRBV7-9, with D unresolved. CDR1 is SEHNR and CDR2 is FQNEAQ in the germline V gene (reference sequence). There are 12 residues in the CDR3. V lost 5 bases, J lost 4 bases, and 8 bases lay in between. The CDR3 DNA reads as TGTGCCAGCAGCAACCCCGGCTATGGCTACACCTTC. Protein: CASSNPGYGYTF.

This clonotype was seen many times. The rearrangement links TRBV5-1 to TRBJ1-2; 7 bases align to TRBD1. Trimming at V came to 0 bases and at J to 6 bases, leaving 5 bases not matched to a gene. The CDR3 is 14 amino acids. Germline CDR1 and CDR2: SGHRS and YFSETQ. CDR3 DNA: TGCGCCAGCAGCTTGGCAGGGGGTGCCCATGGCTACACCTTC. This sequence encodes CASSLAGGAHGYTF.

This clonotype was counted many times. The chain joins TRBV27 to TRBJ1-1; 7 bases are a match to TRBD1. Losses at the gene ends were 8 bases for V and 3 bases for J; bases not matched to a gene: 15. CDR1 and CDR2 (germline): MNHEY, SMNVEV (reference sequence). The CDR3 length is 16 residues. In DNA form, the CDR3 reads TGTGCCAGCCATGGCCAGGGGGGTCCTCTGGACACTGAAGCTTTCTTT. Amino acids: CASHGQGGPLDTEAFF.

This clonotype appeared many times. Lacking the conserved final phenylalanine or tryptophan, this CDR3 likely reflects a read error. The chain carries TRBV6-2 or TRBV6-3 and TRBJ2-1, with a possible D match to TRBD2 (5 bases). Germline CDR1 and CDR2: MNHEY and SVGEGT. The CDR3 length is 14 residues. The ends were cut back, 0 bases at V and 8 bases at J, with 11 bases in the middle. DNA for the CDR3: TGTGCCAGCAGTTACTCGAGAGGGTTCGATGAGCAGTTCCTC. It codes for CASSYSRGFDEQFL.

This clonotype was detected ten times or more. The V gene is TRBV28, the J gene TRBJ2-3; 9 nucleotides line up with TRBD2. After removal of 9 bases from V and 5 bases from J, the junction contained 9 bases not matched to a gene. CDR3 size: 14 residues. The germline CDR1 and CDR2 sequences are MDHEN and SYDVKM. The CDR3 nucleotides read TGTGCCAGTAACAGCGGGGGGATAAGAGATACGCAGTATTTT. This codes for CASNSGGIRDTQYF.

The sample holds many counts of this clonotype. This rearrangement joins TRBV12-3 or TRBV12-4 to TRBJ2-5, with D unclear. V dropped 7 bases and J dropped 5 bases, with 20 bases sitting between them. The CDR3 is made up of 15 amino acids. Written as DNA, the CDR3 is TGTGCCAGCACCTTAAATCGGCGGCTCAGGGAGACCCAGTACTTC. It yields the protein CASTLNRRLRETQYF.

This clonotype was found many times. The rearrangement links TRBV7-6 to TRBJ2-7; 8 nucleotides align to TRBD2. Losses at the gene ends were 1 base for V and 2 bases for J; bases not matched to a gene: 1. CDR1 and CDR2 (germline): SGHVS, FNYEAQ. The CDR3 spans 14 residues. CDR3 DNA: TGTGCCAGCAGCTTAGAGGGACTAGCCTACGAGCAGTACTTC. Protein product: CASSLEGLAYEQYF.

This clonotype was counted many times. CDR3 in amino acids: CASSLRGGRTDTQYF. CDR3 in DNA: TGTGCCAGCAGCTTAAGGGGGGGCCGCACAGATACGCAGTATTTT. V and J are TRBV5-6 and TRBJ2-3; possible D gene TRBD2, 7 bases. Per germline, CDR1 SGHDT and CDR2 YYEEEE. Trimming took off 2 bases at V and 1 base at J, with 11 bases between the two ends. The CDR3 sequence is 15 residues long.

This clonotype appeared many times. This chain links TRBV27 with TRBJ1-5; possible D gene TRBD1, 6 bases. The V end lost 2 bases, the J end lost 1 base, and 9 bases lay between the germline ends. Germline assignment: CDR1 MNHEY and CDR2 SMNVEV (reference sequence). This CDR3 is built from 15 residues. The CDR3 bases are TGTGCCAGCAGTTTAGACGGACAGAGCAATCAGCCCCAGCATTTT. Residues: CASSLDGQSNQPQHF.

About this clonotype itself: This may come from a read error, since a much larger clone is one base off. This chain links TRBV11-3 with TRBJ2-3, with 8 bases matching TRBD1. In germline, CDR1 is SGHNT, CDR2 YENEEA. The ends lost 3 bases at V and 1 base at J; junction bases unmatched: 0. The CDR3 extends over 14 amino acids. The CDR3 region has the DNA TGTGCCAGCAGCTTGACAGGGGGCACAGATACGCAGTATTTT. Protein: CASSLTGGTDTQYF. Complete variable domain (other parts from reference TRBV11-3 and TRBJ2-3): EAGVVQSPRYKIIEKKQPVAFWCNPISGHNTLYWYLQNLGQGPELLIRYENEEAVDDSQLPKDRFSAERLKGVDSTLKIQPAELGDSAVYLCASSLTGGTDTQYFGPGTRLTVL.

CDR3 amino acids: CASSSGLATGELFF. DNA for the CDR3: TGTGCCAGCAGTTCCGGACTAGCTACCGGGGAGCTGTTTTTT. The chain employs TRBV12-3 or TRBV12-4 and TRBJ2-2, with 8 bases identical to TRBD2. The CDR3 spans 14 residues. J gave up 5 bases and V 4 bases, and 3 bases lay outside the gene matches.

This clonotype appeared many times. The V call is TRBV12-3 or TRBV12-4, the J call TRBJ2-7, with 7 bases identical to TRBD1. V gave up 4 bases and J gave up 4 bases; unmatched junction bases: 7. The CDR3 runs to 14 residues. CDR3 DNA sequence: TGTGCCAGCAGTTCCGACAGGGCAAGGTACGAGCAGTACTTC. This sequence encodes CASSSDRARYEQYF.

This clonotype was seen a few times. This chain uses TRBV7-3 with TRBJ2-5, with 9 bases aligning to TRBD1. The junction had 4 bases not matched to a gene; V was cut back by 2 bases and J by 3 bases. This CDR3 has 15 residues. From germline, CDR1 is SGHTA and CDR2 FQGTGA. CDR3 nucleotides: TGTGCCAGCAGCTTAGGGACAGGGATCGAAGAGACCCAGTACTTC. Its translation is CASSLGTGIEETQYF.

This chain connects TRBV10-3 to TRBJ1-5; tentatively, D is TRBD1 (5 bases). Trimming pared 0 bases from V and 6 bases from J, leaving 12 bases between. Germline V CDR1 and CDR2: ENHRY, SYGVKD. The length of the CDR3 is 15 residues. In nucleotides, the CDR3 is TGTGCCATCAGTGAGTCCCGACAGACTCTTCAGCCCCAGCATTTT. As protein: CAISESRQTLQPQHF.

V usage is TRBV7-9 and J usage is TRBJ2-3, with D perhaps TRBD2 (5 bases). V lost 5 bases to trimming and J lost 2 bases, with 8 bases between them. Germline lookup yields CDR1 SEHNR and CDR2 FQNEAQ (reference sequence). The length of the CDR3 is 13 residues. CDR3 coding DNA: TGTGCCAGCAGCCCCCTAGCCACAGATACGCAGTATTTT. It codes for CASSPLATDTQYF.

This clonotype was counted ten times or more. V and J are TRBV7-2 and TRBJ1-5; 7 bases are a match to TRBD1. The germline V gene encodes CDR1 SGHTA and CDR2 FQGNSA. The CDR3 has 16 amino acids. J gave up 5 bases and V 5 bases, and 12 bases lay outside the gene matches. The CDR3 protein is CASSGQTGRVDQPQHF. Written as DNA, the CDR3 is TGTGCCAGCAGCGGACAGACAGGGAGGGTGGATCAGCCCCAGCATTTT. Full variable domain (missing parts from reference TRBV7-2 and TRBJ1-5): GAGVSQSPSNKVTEKGKDVELRCDPISGHTALYWYRQSLGQGLEFLIYFQGNSAPDKSGLPSDRFSAERTGGSVSTLTIQRTQQEDSAVYLCASSGQTGRVDQPQHFGDGTRLSIL.

In the case of this clonotype: A much larger clone lies a single base off, so this may be a read error. The rearrangement links TRBV5-1 to TRBJ2-4; perhaps TRBD1 as D (6 bases). The germline V gene encodes CDR1 SGHRS and CDR2 YFSETQ. The CDR3 loop spans 15 amino acids. The CDR3 nucleotides are TGCGCCGGCAGCTTGGACAGACTAGCCAAAAACATTCAGTACTTC. Its protein is CAGSLDRLAKNIQYF.

This clonotype occurred many times. The CDR3 loop reads CASSFGGTSTDTQYF. In nucleotides, the CDR3 is TGTGCCAGCAGTTTCGGTGGGACTAGCACAGATACGCAGTATTTT. The chain links TRBV28 to TRBJ2-3; perhaps TRBD2 as D (6 bases). V was pared by 3 bases and J by 0 bases, with 10 bases between. CDR1 MDHEN and CDR2 SYDVKM come from the germline V gene. This CDR3 contains 15 residues.

This clonotype was found many times. The chain is built from TRBV20-1 and TRBJ2-4; D uncertain. The CDR3 length is 16 residues. Between the trimmed V and J ends, which lost 1 base and 4 bases, there was a span of 17 bases. The germline V gene encodes CDR1 DFQATT and CDR2 SNEGSKA (reference sequence). The CDR3 sequence: CSARATNLLVKNIQYF. CDR3 nucleotide sequence: TGCAGTGCTAGAGCCACAAATCTCCTAGTAAAAAACATTCAGTACTTC.